This T cell receptor (beta chain) was identified during a study of post-analysis software for immune sequencing data (dated by TCRdb to between 2015 and 2016). In terms of the full investigation: Recorded disease courses included relapsing-remitting, secondary progressive and progressive-relapsing multiple sclerosis, with some patients lacking subtype annotation. Patient repertoires were compared against roughly 12 previously published healthy control repertoires from donors aged 6 to 25 years. A subset of samples was prepared in parallel using single-end sample barcoding, then pooled and co-amplified after Illumina adapter ligation.

The library was produced with PCR. The listed sequencing device is Illumina HiSeq 2500. To reduce PCR and sequencing biases, unique molecular identifiers were built into the TCR beta cDNA libraries. Approximately 500,000 cDNA molecules were obtained per 1 to 10 million input T cells, so each molecule approximated one T cell. Patient libraries were prepared and sequenced with the same protocol used for the earlier healthy control dataset. Within a given batch, samples were prepared together, multiplexed and sequenced on the same HiSeq lane. As for the original processing: MIGEC handled the raw barcoded reads, throwing out single-read molecular identifier groups before consensus assembly and CDR3 extraction. Clonotype tables were post-analysed with VDJtools, normalizing diversity by down-sampling all datasets to the smallest sample size. In repertoire overlap clustering, CDR3 amino acid sequences, but not nucleotide sequences, were matched to correct batch-related cross-sample contamination. TCRdb took the public reads, trimmed them with fastp at Q25, ran MiXCR for clone calling and kept in-frame beta chains. Duplicate CDR3 protein sequences are folded into a single record with the most common DNA and genes. The V and J calls come from TCRdb's annotation, not from the publication. Here the sample has roughly 580,000 distinct CDR3 sequences; around 47% occur a single time. More than 1.5% of the sample belongs to the ten largest clones.

To demonstrate the VDJtools post-analysis software, the study profiled TCR beta repertoires from the peripheral blood of some 13 young patients with multiple sclerosis. Multiple sclerosis patients were children and adolescents aged about 6 to 15 years. At the junction V is shortened by 5 bases and J by 5 bases, with 12 bases in between. Taken from the germline V gene (reference sequence), the CDR1 and CDR2 loops are DFQATT and SNEGSKA. Reading from cysteine to phenylalanine, the CDR3 counts 12 amino acids. Only the CDR3 region is kept as DNA, spanning 36 bases read in frame from base 1. As concerns this clonotype: Which antigen it targets is not known. Within one base of it there is no much larger clone, and no base qualities were kept.

On the study overall, not on this receptor specifically: Direct clustering with F measure showed strong co-clustering of samples prepared in the same batch, prompting a batch-effect correction. Multiple sclerosis patients had significantly lower normalized Chao1 diversity than controls, a result that suggests substantial peripheral T-cell clonal expansion. Patients showed significantly higher frequencies than controls for five TRBV segments, among them TRBV5-6, TRBV5-1 and TRBV20-1. The multiple sclerosis patient group was slightly younger than the control group.

The receptor was derived from a girl aged 10 to 17 with multiple sclerosis. The chain is made from TRBV20-1 and TRBJ2-5; tentative D gene TRBD2, with 5 bases matching. Sequencing was carried out using blood. The DNA sequence is given as TGCAGTGCTGACCTCCGCGGGGAGACCCAGTACTTC. It codes for CSADLRGETQYF.